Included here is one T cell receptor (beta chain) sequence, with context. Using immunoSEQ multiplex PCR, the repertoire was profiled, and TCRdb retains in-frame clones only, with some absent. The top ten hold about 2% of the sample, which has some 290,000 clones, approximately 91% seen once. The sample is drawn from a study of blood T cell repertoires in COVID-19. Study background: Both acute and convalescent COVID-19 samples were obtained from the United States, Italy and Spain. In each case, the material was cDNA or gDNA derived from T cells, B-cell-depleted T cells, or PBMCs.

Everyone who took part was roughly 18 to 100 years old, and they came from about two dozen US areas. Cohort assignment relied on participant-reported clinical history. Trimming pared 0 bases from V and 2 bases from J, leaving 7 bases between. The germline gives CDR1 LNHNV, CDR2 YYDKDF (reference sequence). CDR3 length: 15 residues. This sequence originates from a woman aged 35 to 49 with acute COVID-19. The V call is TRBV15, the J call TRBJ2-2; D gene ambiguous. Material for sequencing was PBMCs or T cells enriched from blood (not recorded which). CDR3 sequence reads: CATSRDLVNTGELFF. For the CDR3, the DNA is TGTGCCACCAGCAGAGACCTAGTAAACACCGGGGAGCTGTTTTTT.